This TCR beta chain was recorded in a study of shared clonotypes between healthy human individuals. In the CD4+ fraction, cells were divided into CD45RA+ naive and CD45RA-negative memory subsets. At a deep level, the assay was run. Clones were sequenced by immunoSEQ multiplex PCR, and TCRdb holds only the in-frame ones, with some missing. The repertoire consists of some 2,000,000 clones, with roughly 95% occurring once and the leading ten covering roughly 0.13%. The CDR3 has 13 residues. The V and J ends lost 5 bases and 4 bases respectively, with 12 bases between them. Germline-derived CDR1 and CDR2 are SGHVS and FNYEAQ.

The chain employs TRBV7-6 and TRBJ2-7; D is tentatively TRBD1 or TRBD2 (5 bases each). The sequence was obtained from a man younger than 35 in good health. Material for sequencing was naive CD4+ T cells sorted from blood. The subset was: CD45RA+ positively selected. This CDR3 is CASSLRDHYEQYF. The CDR3 region has the DNA TGTGCCAGCAGCCTCCGGGACCATTACGAGCAGTACTTC.